These 15 T cell receptor beta chains were all obtained from the same sample, sequenced in a study of control samples from healthy donors and cancer patients. Libraries were prepared by immunoSEQ multiplex PCR; TCRdb keeps only in-frame clonotypes and omits some of them. The sample has 100,000 to 150,000 clones, roughly nine tenths seen once. The sample was blood. The receptors were sampled from a man younger than 30 in good health.

The rearrangement links TRBV18 to TRBJ2-7; the D gene is possibly TRBD1 (6 bases). Germline V lookup: CDR1 KGHSH, CDR2 LQKENI. CDR3 size: 14 residues. Trimming stripped 6 bases from V and 0 bases from J, with 12 bases between. The CDR3: CASSRTDSSYEQYF. CDR3 in DNA: TGTGCCAGCTCCCGGACAGACAGCTCCTACGAGCAGTACTTC.

This rearrangement joins TRBV27 to TRBJ1-3; D is unclear. Germline values: CDR1 MNHEY, CDR2 SMNVEV (reference sequence). V lost 4 bases to trimming and J lost 5 bases, with 9 bases between them. The CDR3 extends over 13 amino acids. CDR3: CASSSIVRNTIYF. CDR3 nucleotides: TGTGCCAGCAGTTCGATAGTAAGAAACACCATATATTTT.

J is TRBJ1-3 and V is TRBV6-5, with 8 positions matching TRBD1. This CDR3 has 14 residues. The V segment lost 6 bases and the J segment 3 bases; nucleotides outside the gene matches: 4. Per the germline V gene, CDR1 is MNHEY and CDR2 is SVGAGI. The CDR3 bases are TGTGCCAGCAGGGACAGGGATTTTGGAAACACCATATATTTT. Translating it yields CASRDRDFGNTIYF.

As for this clone: The junction departs from germline at one end; a sequencing error may be responsible. The V gene is TRBV6-2 or TRBV6-3, the J gene TRBJ2-5; D not certain. Germline CDR1 and CDR2: MNHEY and SVGEGT. The CDR3 spans 13 residues. The CDR3 DNA sequence: TGTGCCAGCAGTCCGAAGGGCCAAGGGACCCAGTACTTC. This translates into CASSPKGQGTQYF.

The chain recombines TRBV7-3 with TRBJ2-3, with 10 bases matching TRBD2. The CDR3 consists of 17 residues. The V gene end was trimmed by 4 bases and the J gene end by 8 bases; junction bases not matched to a gene: 15. The germline gives CDR1 SGHTA, CDR2 FQGTGA. CDR3 sequence reads: CASSSIPTSGETGTQYF. The DNA for the CDR3 is TGTGCCAGCAGCTCCATCCCCACTAGCGGGGAGACGGGTACGCAGTATTTT.

The chain links TRBV9 to TRBJ2-1; no clear D. Trimming left V 1 base short and J 6 bases short, with 5 bases between. Per germline, CDR1 SGDLS and CDR2 YYNGEE. The CDR3 runs 12 residues. CDR3 sequence: CASSVNLNEQFF. The DNA for the CDR3 is TGTGCCAGCAGCGTAAATCTCAATGAGCAGTTCTTC.

J is TRBJ1-1 and V is TRBV10-3, with D uncertain. The germline V gene encodes CDR1 ENHRY and CDR2 SYGVKD. Trimming removed 3 bases at V and 5 bases at J, with 7 bases between. This CDR3 spans 12 amino acids. The chain's CDR3 is CAISDQGTEAFF. CDR3 coding DNA: TGTGCCATCAGTGACCAAGGGACTGAAGCTTTCTTT.

The gene calls are TRBV15 and TRBJ1-1; a weak D match, TRBD1 (5 bases). The CDR3 runs 14 residues. Germline V gene data show CDR1 as LNHNV and CDR2 as YYDKDF (reference sequence). Trimming shortened V by 0 bases and J by 4 bases, and 9 bases separated the two germline ends. The DNA of the CDR3 is TGTGCCACCAGCAGAGAAGGGGCGGGCACTGAAGCTTTCTTT. It specifies CATSREGAGTEAFF.

V is TRBV9 and J is TRBJ2-5; D gene uncertain. Trimming took off 1 base at V and 3 bases at J, with 7 bases between the two ends. CDR1 and CDR2 (germline): SGDLS, YYNGEE. The CDR3 totals 13 residues. This chain's CDR3 is CASSVNVEETQYF. The DNA of the CDR3 is TGTGCCAGCAGCGTAAATGTGGAAGAGACCCAGTACTTC.

The chain joins TRBV11-2 to TRBJ2-5; D could derive from TRBD1 or TRBD2 (5 bases each). This CDR3 is 16 amino acids long. The V end lost 5 bases, the J end lost 1 base, and 17 bases lay between the germline ends. Germline lookup yields CDR1 SGHAT and CDR2 FQNNGV. CDR3 in amino acids: CASSLTGRGRQETQYF. The CDR3 DNA reads TGTGCCAGCAGCCTCACGGGAAGGGGCCGCCAAGAGACCCAGTACTTC.

This chain connects TRBV15 to TRBJ1-1; possibly TRBD1 for D (5 bases). There are 14 residues in the CDR3. V lost 1 base, J lost 4 bases, and 10 bases lay in between. CDR1 is LNHNV, CDR2 YYDKDF, per germline (reference sequence). The CDR3 spells CATSRGGGPTEAFF. The CDR3 DNA sequence: TGTGCCACCAGCAGAGGGGGCGGACCCACTGAAGCTTTCTTT.

This chain uses TRBV29-1 with TRBJ1-2; D perhaps matches TRBD1 (5 bases). V shed 7 bases and J shed 2 bases, with 11 bases lying between them. The CDR3 consists of 12 residues. Germline V gene lookup returns CDR1 SQVTM and CDR2 ANQGSEA. The CDR3 sequence is CSGGGPNYGYTF. The CDR3 nucleotides are TGCAGCGGCGGGGGTCCCAACTATGGCTACACCTTC.

The chain carries TRBV3-1 (or the pseudogene TRBV3-2) and TRBJ2-4; 8 nucleotides match TRBD2. Germline V CDR1 and CDR2: LGHDT, YNNKEL (reference sequence). The trim removed 4 bases at V and 8 bases at J, leaving 7 bases unmatched. The CDR3 has 14 amino acids. DNA for the CDR3: TGTGCCAGCAGCCTAGCGGGGTCGGGGGACATTCAGTACTTC. As protein: CASSLAGSGDIQYF.

The rearrangement links TRBV27 to TRBJ2-1; TRBD2 matches 9 bases. The length of the CDR3 is 16 residues. Trimming removed 4 bases from V and 6 bases from J; junction bases left unmatched: 10. Germline values: CDR1 MNHEY, CDR2 SMNVEV (reference sequence). CDR3 nucleotides: TGTGCCAGCAGTTCCCTAGCGGGACCTACTATCAATGAGCAGTTCTTC. Protein: CASSSLAGPTINEQFF.

This clone occurred a few times. The chain links TRBV25-1 to TRBJ1-2, with D possibly matching TRBD1 (6 bases). Germline CDR1 reads MGHDK; CDR2 reads SYGVNS. The CDR3 has 16 amino acids. The germline V and J ends were trimmed by 2 bases and 6 bases, with 19 bases remaining between them. The CDR3, as DNA: TGTGCCAGCAGTGAAAGGTGGTTAGGCAACAGGGATGGCTACACCTTC. As protein: CASSERWLGNRDGYTF.